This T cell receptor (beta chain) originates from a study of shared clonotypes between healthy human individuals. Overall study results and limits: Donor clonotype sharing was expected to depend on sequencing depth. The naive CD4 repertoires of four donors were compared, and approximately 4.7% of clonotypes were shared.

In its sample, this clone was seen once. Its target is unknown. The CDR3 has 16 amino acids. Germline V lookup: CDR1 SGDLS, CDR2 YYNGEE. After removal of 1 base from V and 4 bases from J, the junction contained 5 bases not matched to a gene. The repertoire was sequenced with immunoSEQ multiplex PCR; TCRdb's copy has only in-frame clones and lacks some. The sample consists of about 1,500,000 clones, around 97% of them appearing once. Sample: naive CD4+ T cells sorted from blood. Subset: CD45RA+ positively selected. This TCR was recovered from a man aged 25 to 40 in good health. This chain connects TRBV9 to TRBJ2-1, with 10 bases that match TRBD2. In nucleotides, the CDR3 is TGTGCCAGCAGCGTAATGTCTAGCGGGAGTTACAATGAGCAGTTCTTC. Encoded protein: CASSVMSSGSYNEQFF.